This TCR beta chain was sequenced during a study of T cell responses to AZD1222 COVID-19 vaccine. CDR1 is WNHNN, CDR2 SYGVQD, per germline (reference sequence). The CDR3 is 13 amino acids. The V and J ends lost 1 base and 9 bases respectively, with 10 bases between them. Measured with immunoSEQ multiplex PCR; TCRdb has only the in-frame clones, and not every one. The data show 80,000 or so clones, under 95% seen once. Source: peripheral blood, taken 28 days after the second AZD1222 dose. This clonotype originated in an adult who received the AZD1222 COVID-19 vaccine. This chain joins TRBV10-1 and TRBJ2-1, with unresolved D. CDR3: CASSELARSEQFF. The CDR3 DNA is TGCGCCAGCAGTGAGTTGGCAAGGTCTGAGCAGTTCTTC.